This T cell receptor (beta chain) comes out of a study of T cells expressing NK-cell markers. Study as a whole: Sequencing of TCR beta repertoires drew on sorted CD3+CD56+NKG2C+, CD3+CD56+NKG2C- and CD3+CD56-NKG2C+ T cells. Eight donors were sequenced, seven testing HCMV-seropositive and one testing seronegative.

General study points: These clonotypes additionally ranked first within the CD3+CD56-NKG2C+ fraction of four donors.

Germline CDR1 and CDR2: MNHNS and SASEGT. The CDR3 is 17 amino acids. The TCR beta cDNA came from 5'RACE template switching with UMIs. After re-calling the 5' RACE reads, TCRdb lists one entry per CDR3 protein, DNA absent. Its table lists roughly 150,000 distinct CDR3 sequences. To note about this clonotype: Antigen unknown.

Sequencing input: blood T cells: a sorted CD56 or NKG2C T cell subset, CD4+ or CD8+ T cells, or bulk PBMC T cells (not recorded which). The rearrangement links TRBV6-1 to TRBJ1-1; TCRdb's assignment of TRBD1 cannot be checked, as there is no DNA. This sequence was found in a woman aged 18-70 years in good health. CDR3 loop: CASIAPEGQGTVGEAFF.